This T cell receptor beta chain derives from a study of shared clonotypes between healthy human individuals. Comment on this clone: Antigen specificity is unknown. One end of the junction does not line up with germline, which may come from a read error.

Sorted subsets were amplified in replicate PCRs using around 200 ng DNA, roughly 30,000 T cell genomes. Produced via immunoSEQ multiplex PCR; TCRdb's table is partial and in-frame only. This sample carries some 2 million clones, 95% of them seen once, and the ten largest clones take roughly 0.13%. Study-wide points: Sampling covered blood only; tissue repertoires likely differ. Some clonotypes were shared by all four sorted-subset donors, while others were not shared. The non-shared ones had lower generation probabilities than the shared ones. With a few donors compared, 5% to 5.5% of naive CD4 clonotypes were shared.

The CDR3 consists of 16 residues. Germline loops: CDR1 SGHNT, CDR2 YYREEE (reference sequence). The TCR sequence derives from a man aged 18 to 30 in good health. The sequenced material came from naive CD4+ T cells sorted from blood. Subset denoted: CD45RA+ positively selected. The chain is built from TRBV5-4 and TRBJ2-2; a possible D gene is TRBD2 (6 bases). The CDR3 bases are TGTGCCAGCACCCCCTCCGGGACTTTGGGCACCGGGGAGCTGTCTTTT. Translated: CASTPSGTLGTGELSF.